This entry concerns a single T cell receptor beta chain. Method: immunoSEQ multiplex PCR; TCRdb's copy keeps in-frame clones and lacks some. Of 350,000 to 600,000 clones in the sample, 70% to 90% were seen once. These data belong to a study of Ad26.COV2.S vaccination and SARS-CoV-2 variants. At the level of the study: Once or twice, 56 days apart, Ad26.COV2.S was delivered intramuscularly.

Treatment of the sample: approximately 18 received Ad26.COV2.S at low or high dose, single or two shots; 5 received placebo; per-sample allocation not given. After the first vaccine or placebo injection, samples were drawn on day 63. CDR1 and CDR2 from the germline V gene are MNHNY and SVGAGI (reference sequence). Trimming pared 7 bases from V and 4 bases from J, leaving 20 bases between. The CDR3 length is 15 residues. The receptor comes from a person between 18 and 60 years old who received the Ad26.COV2.S COVID-19 vaccine or a placebo. The V gene is TRBV6-6, the J gene TRBJ2-7, with D possibly being TRBD1 (6 bases). The source was peripheral blood, collected in a trial of Ad26.COV2.S vaccine versus placebo. CDR3 in DNA: TGTGCCAGCACCAAACTACAGGGAGTAGTATACGAGCAGTACTTC. Its protein is CASTKLQGVVYEQYF.